This T cell receptor beta chain was recorded in a study of cytomegalovirus exposure and HLA in healthy donors. The table came from immunoSEQ multiplex PCR; TCRdb's copy has only in-frame clones and leaves some out. The table lists fewer than 250,000 clones, approximately 87% of them singletons. The V gene end was trimmed by 4 bases and the J gene end by 7 bases; junction bases not matched to a gene: 15. The CDR3 runs to 16 residues. Germline V gene sequence: CDR1 MDHEN, CDR2 SYDVKM. To note about this clone: Its antigen is undetermined.

General study results and limits: Overall, roughly 170 TCR beta chains were annotated as cytomegalovirus-associated. Reports described diagnosis of cytomegalovirus status by the classifier as highly specific and sensitive.

The receptor comes from a man younger than 30 in good health and CMV-seronegative. The specimen was PBMCs. This chain links TRBV28 with TRBJ1-2, with TRBD1 matching over 7 bases. CDR3 in DNA: TGTGCCAGCAGTTCAGCCGCGACAGGGACTTTTGGTGGCTACACCTTC. It yields the protein CASSSAATGTFGGYTF.